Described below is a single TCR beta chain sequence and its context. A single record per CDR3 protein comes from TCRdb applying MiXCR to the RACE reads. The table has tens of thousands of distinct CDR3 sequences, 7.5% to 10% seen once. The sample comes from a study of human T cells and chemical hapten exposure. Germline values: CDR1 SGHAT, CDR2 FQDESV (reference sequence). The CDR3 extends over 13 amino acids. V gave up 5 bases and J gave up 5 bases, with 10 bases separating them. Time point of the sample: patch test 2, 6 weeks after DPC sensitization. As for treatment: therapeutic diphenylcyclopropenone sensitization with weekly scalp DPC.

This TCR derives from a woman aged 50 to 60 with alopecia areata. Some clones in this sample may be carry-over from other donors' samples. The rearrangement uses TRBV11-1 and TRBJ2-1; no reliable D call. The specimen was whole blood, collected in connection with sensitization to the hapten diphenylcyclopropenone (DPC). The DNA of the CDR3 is TGTGCCAGCAGCCCCGACCGGGACAATGAGCAGTTCTTC. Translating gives CASSPDRDNEQFF.